The 16 T cell receptor beta chains reported below all come from one sample, sequenced in a study of blood T cells in healthy people across ages. The authors ran a second PCR of about 7 to 11 cycles using a sample-barcoded 5' primer and a J-beta primer mix. TCRdb used MiXCR to reprocess the 5' RACE reads, holding one entry per CDR3 protein. The sample shows about 840,000 distinct CDR3 sequences, 29% of them seen only once. Separately, the same data were catalogued under a study of T cells of mothers and their children.

The sample taken for sequencing was blood. Source of these receptors: a woman in her 40s in good health.

This clonotype occurred a few times. CDR3 in DNA: TGTGCCAGCAGAAACGGGTCCATAAGCTCCTACAATGAGCAGTTCTTC. It is translated as CASRNGSISSYNEQFF. V gene TRBV6-2 or TRBV6-3 combines with J gene TRBJ2-1; no clear D gene. The CDR3 consists of 16 residues. Trimming took off 6 bases at V and 0 bases at J, with 15 bases between the two ends. From germline, CDR1 is MNHEY and CDR2 SVGEGT.

With regard to this clonotype: In this CDR3 the conserved last residue, phenylalanine or tryptophan, is missing, so a read error is likely. The chain couples TRBV5-5 to TRBJ2-7; possible D gene TRBD2, 5 bases. V lost 3 bases and J 4 bases, leaving 11 bases between the germline ends. This CDR3 is built from 13 residues. The V gene's germline CDR1 is SGHKS and CDR2 YYEKEE (reference sequence). DNA for the CDR3: TGTGCCAGCAGCTCGACCCCGGGATACGAGCAGTACTGC. Translated, it gives CASSSTPGYEQYC.

This clonotype was seen a few times. This chain connects TRBV7-9 to TRBJ2-4; tentatively, D is TRBD1 or TRBD2 (5 bases each). CDR3 length: 16 amino acids. Germline V CDR1 and CDR2: SEHNR, FQNEAQ (reference sequence). V was cut by 5 bases and J by 1 base, with 15 bases left in between. CDR3: CASSEGRVLAKNIQYF. The DNA for the CDR3 is TGTGCCAGCAGCGAGGGGCGGGTTTTGGCCAAAAACATTCAGTACTTC.

This clonotype was detected only a few times. This chain uses TRBV15 with TRBJ1-6; D is perhaps TRBD1 (6 bases). CDR1 and CDR2 (germline): LNHNV, YYDKDF (reference sequence). Trimming removed 5 bases from V and 13 bases from J, with 18 bases in between. The CDR3 length is 14 residues. The CDR3 loop is CATSLPGQGAPLHF. CDR3 sequence (DNA): TGTGCCACCAGCCTACCGGGACAAGGGGCGCCCCTCCACTTT.

On this clonotype: This may arise from a read error, as a much more abundant clone is one base away. The rearrangement uses TRBV5-1 and TRBJ2-1, with 10 bases that match TRBD2. The J call is in doubt because the DNA end fits TRBJ2-7 better. Germline V lookup: CDR1 SGHRS, CDR2 YFSETQ. The length of the CDR3 is 15 residues. The CDR3 DNA follows: TGCGCCAGCAGCTCCTCACTAGCGGGGAACAATGAGCAGTACTTC. It is translated as CASSSSLAGNNEQYF.

The chain combines TRBV11-3 with TRBJ2-2; D uncertain. Germline loops: CDR1 SGHNT, CDR2 YENEEA. This CDR3 spans 15 amino acids. V was pared by 5 bases and J by 0 bases, with 10 bases between. The CDR3 is CASSPADANTGELFF. The CDR3 DNA reads TGTGCCAGCAGCCCGGCGGACGCGAACACCGGGGAGCTGTTTTTT. The variable domain in full, completed from reference TRBV11-3 and TRBJ2-2, reads EAGVVQSPRYKIIEKKQPVAFWCNPISGHNTLYWYLQNLGQGPELLIRYENEEAVDDSQLPKDRFSAERLKGVDSTLKIQPAELGDSAVYLCASSPADANTGELFFGEGSRLTVL.

This clonotype was detected only once. J is TRBJ2-3 and V is TRBV15, with unresolved D. The CDR3 has 13 amino acids. V was pared by 4 bases and J by 3 bases, with 8 bases between. From germline, CDR1 is LNHNV and CDR2 YYDKDF (reference sequence). The CDR3 nucleotides read TGTGCCACCAGCAAGAGCGAGACAGATACGCAGTATTTT. It is translated as CATSKSETDTQYF.

This clonotype was seen only once. The chain employs TRBV28 and TRBJ1-1; possibly TRBD1 for D (5 bases). This CDR3 is built from 15 residues. Trimming shortened V by 6 bases and J by 6 bases, and 20 bases separated the two germline ends. The germline CDR1 and CDR2 sequences are MDHEN and SYDVKM. The CDR3: CASRSGGGDSPEAFF. The CDR3 DNA sequence: TGTGCCAGCAGATCCGGGGGAGGCGACAGTCCTGAAGCTTTCTTT. The full variable domain, with the rest looked up from reference TRBV28 and TRBJ1-1, is DVKVTQSSRYLVKRTGEKVFLECVQDMDHENMFWYRQDPGLGLRLIYFSYDVKMKEKGDIPEGYSVSREKKERFSLILESASTNQTSMYLCASRSGGGDSPEAFFGQGTRLTVV.

A note on this clonotype: A read error is possible here, since a much larger clone lies one base away. The chain links TRBV4-1 to TRBJ1-2; D not resolved. The CDR3 loop spans 16 amino acids. CDR1 and CDR2 (germline): MGHRA, YSYEKL. The V and J ends lost 1 base and 1 base respectively, with 13 bases between them. The CDR3 nucleotides are TGCGCCAGCAGCCAAGGTGGTCGGATGTTTAACTATGGCTACACCTTC. Its translation: CASSQGGRMFNYGYTF.

This clonotype was observed a few times. V is TRBV6-6 and J is TRBJ2-3; no clear D gene. The CDR3 loop spans 12 amino acids. CDR1 is MNHNY, CDR2 SVGAGI, per germline (reference sequence). V was pared by 6 bases and J by 4 bases, with 8 bases between. The CDR3 protein is CASRDGADTQYF. The DNA for the CDR3 is TGTGCCAGCAGGGACGGCGCAGATACGCAGTATTTT.

The chain couples TRBV20-1 to TRBJ1-5, with D possibly being TRBD1 (6 bases). V lost 3 bases, J lost 2 bases, and 32 bases lay in between. The CDR3 runs 21 residues. CDR1 is DFQATT and CDR2 is SNEGSKA in the germline V gene (reference sequence). CDR3 in amino acids: CSASPHWVGDIPDGGNQPQHF. In DNA, the CDR3 is TGCAGTGCTAGCCCGCATTGGGTGGGGGACATACCCGACGGGGGCAATCAGCCCCAGCATTTT.

This clonotype was found once. CDR3 sequence (DNA): TGTGCCAGCAGCCCGCGGGGGGGCGATGGCGATGAGCAGTTCTTC. Protein: CASSPRGGDGDEQFF. The chain has TRBV7-2 and TRBJ2-1; TRBD2 matches 9 bases. The CDR3 is made up of 15 amino acids. V lost 5 bases and J lost 8; bases outside the gene matches: 10. In germline, CDR1 is SGHTA, CDR2 FQGNSA.

The J gene is TRBJ2-1, the V gene TRBV5-6, with D tentatively TRBD1 (5 bases). The DNA matches TRBJ2-7 better at its end, which makes the J call doubtful. The CDR3 loop spans 15 amino acids. From germline, CDR1 is SGHDT and CDR2 YYEEEE. The CDR3 DNA reads as TGTGCCAGCAGCTTGGGAAGGGGCTCCTACAATGAGCAGTACTTC. This encodes CASSLGRGSYNEQYF.

DNA for the CDR3: TGTGCCAGCAGCTTAAATTCGCGGGGGACCGGGGAGCTGTTTTTT. This encodes CASSLNSRGTGELFF. V gene TRBV7-3 combines with J gene TRBJ2-2; 7 bases match TRBD2. Trimming removed 1 base from V and 5 bases from J; junction bases left unmatched: 4. Per the germline V gene, CDR1 is SGHTA and CDR2 is FQGTGA. This CDR3 has 15 amino acids.

The J gene is TRBJ2-5, the V gene TRBV2, with unresolved D. In germline, CDR1 is SNHLY, CDR2 FYNNEI. CDR3 length: 15 amino acids. Trimming pared 2 bases from V and 4 bases from J, leaving 14 bases between. The CDR3, as DNA: TGTGCCAGCAGTGAAATGAGCGAGGTCCCAGAGACCCAGTACTTC. Encoded protein: CASSEMSEVPETQYF.

J is TRBJ2-7 and V is TRBV12-3 or TRBV12-4; D is tentatively TRBD1 or TRBD2 (5 bases each). The CDR3 consists of 14 residues. The V end was cut by 4 bases, the J end by 2 bases, with 12 bases between. The CDR3: CASSSGPRTYEQYF. CDR3 DNA sequence: TGTGCCAGCAGTTCGGGACCCCGAACCTACGAGCAGTACTTC.